This T cell receptor (beta chain) came from a study of blood T cell repertoires in COVID-19. Study information: Acute-phase and convalescent COVID-19 samples originated in the United States, Italy and Spain. T cells, B-cell-depleted T cells, or PBMCs provided the cDNA or gDNA that served as material.

Per the germline V gene, CDR1 is KGHSH and CDR2 is LQKENI. The CDR3 is made up of 17 amino acids. V dropped 1 base and J dropped 0 bases, with 13 bases sitting between them. Original analysis: Reference gene primers were amplified, and this amplification served to estimate nucleated cell counts. Measured with immunoSEQ multiplex PCR; TCRdb has only the in-frame clones, and not every one. D and trimming were read from the DNA, whereas the V and J calls and clone size are those reported in that table. The data show over 150,000 clones, with 65% to 85% seen just once and 11% held by the top ten. The clonotype comes from a man in his 70s with active or convalescent COVID-19. This chain joins TRBV18 and TRBJ1-3, with a possible D match to TRBD1 (5 bases). Sample: peripheral blood. The CDR3 loop is CASSPQGPGSSGNTIYF. For the CDR3, the DNA is TGTGCCAGCTCACCACAGGGGCCAGGGTCCTCTGGAAACACCATATATTTT.